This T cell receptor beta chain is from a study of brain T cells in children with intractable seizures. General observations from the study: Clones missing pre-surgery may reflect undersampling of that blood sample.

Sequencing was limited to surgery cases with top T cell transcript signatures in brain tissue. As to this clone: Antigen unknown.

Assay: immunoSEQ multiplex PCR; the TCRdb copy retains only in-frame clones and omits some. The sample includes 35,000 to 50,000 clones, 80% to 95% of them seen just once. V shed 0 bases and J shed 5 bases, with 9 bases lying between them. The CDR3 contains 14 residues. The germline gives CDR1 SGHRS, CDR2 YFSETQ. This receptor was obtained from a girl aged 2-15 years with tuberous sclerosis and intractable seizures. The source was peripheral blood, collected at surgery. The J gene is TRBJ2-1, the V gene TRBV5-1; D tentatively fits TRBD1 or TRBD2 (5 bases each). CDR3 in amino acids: CASSLAGLHNEQFF. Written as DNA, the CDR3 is TGCGCCAGCAGCTTGGCGGGGCTACACAATGAGCAGTTCTTC.